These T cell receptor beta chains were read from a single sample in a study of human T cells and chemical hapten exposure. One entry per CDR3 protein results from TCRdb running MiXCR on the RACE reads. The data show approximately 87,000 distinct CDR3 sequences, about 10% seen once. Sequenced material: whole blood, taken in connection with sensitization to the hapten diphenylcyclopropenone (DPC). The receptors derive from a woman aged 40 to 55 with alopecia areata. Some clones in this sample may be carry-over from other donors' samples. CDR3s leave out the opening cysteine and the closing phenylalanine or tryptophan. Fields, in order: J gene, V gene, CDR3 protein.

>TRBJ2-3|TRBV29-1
SAQFVADTQY
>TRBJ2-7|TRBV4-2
ASSQDQRGAYEQY
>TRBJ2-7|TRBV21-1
ASRDRVTYEQY
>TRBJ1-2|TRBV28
ASSPERPGYT
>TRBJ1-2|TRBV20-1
SASALYGYT
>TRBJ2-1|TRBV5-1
ASSSLAGGYNEQF
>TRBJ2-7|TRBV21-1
ASSKAPY
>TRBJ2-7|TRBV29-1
SVDSGYEQY
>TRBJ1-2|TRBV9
ASSASLRWRNNYGYT
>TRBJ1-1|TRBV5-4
ASSPGSGSGFSTEAF
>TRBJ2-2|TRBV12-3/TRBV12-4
ASSLRAGVNTGELF
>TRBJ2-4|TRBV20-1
SAKPWTSGVNHIQY
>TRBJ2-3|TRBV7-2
ASSLRWGFKPTDTQY
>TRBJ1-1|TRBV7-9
ASSLKGETEAF
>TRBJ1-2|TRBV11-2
ASSLVAGDYGYT
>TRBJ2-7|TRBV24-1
ATSDRDRGWASYEQY
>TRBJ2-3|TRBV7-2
ASSLERGSDTQY
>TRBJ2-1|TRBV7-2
ASSANTVNEQF
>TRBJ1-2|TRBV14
ASSQDPPGSQRIGPYGYT
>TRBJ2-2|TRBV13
ASSSAGVLTGELF
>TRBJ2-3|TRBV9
ASSARTDTQY
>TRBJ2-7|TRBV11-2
ASSSGGAGSYEQY
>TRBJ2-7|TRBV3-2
ASSGFLNEQY
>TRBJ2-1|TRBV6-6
ASSYSAKGEQF
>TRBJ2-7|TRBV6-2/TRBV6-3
ASSYSIIRGSLSYEQY
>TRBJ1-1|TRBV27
ASSDRVLTEAF
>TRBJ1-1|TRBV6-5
ASSPDGQGARSEAF
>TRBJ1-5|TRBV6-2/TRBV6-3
ATTIGNQPQH
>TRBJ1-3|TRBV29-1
SGKTGNTVY
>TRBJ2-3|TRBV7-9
ASSLEVEGTQY
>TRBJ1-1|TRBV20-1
SARGRGGTEAF
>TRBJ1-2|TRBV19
ASSISGQARGYGYT
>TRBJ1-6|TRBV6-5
ASSYGQNTGENSPLH
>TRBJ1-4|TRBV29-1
SVAGGRIATNEKLF
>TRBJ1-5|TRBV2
ASSRDTSSNQPQH
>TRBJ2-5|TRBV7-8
ASSAGGGGETQY
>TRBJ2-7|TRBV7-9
ASSLGLDYEQY
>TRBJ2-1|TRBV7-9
ASSSRDRGYNEQF
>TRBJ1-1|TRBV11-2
ASSFRGGNTEAF
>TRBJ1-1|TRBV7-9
ASSPRIEAF
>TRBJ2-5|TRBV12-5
ASGLAQTSGGEETQY
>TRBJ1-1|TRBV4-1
ASSPAGREVTEAF
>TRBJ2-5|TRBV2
ASTLSEHQETQY
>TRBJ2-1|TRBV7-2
ASSFQGRVNEQF
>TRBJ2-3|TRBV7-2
ASSSPVSGGHTDTQY
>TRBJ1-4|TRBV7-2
ASSLGGLREKLF
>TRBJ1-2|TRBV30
AWRDRGVRYGYT
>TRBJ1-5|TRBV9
ASSPRDNNQPQH
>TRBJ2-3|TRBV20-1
SARGGSGGAGTQY
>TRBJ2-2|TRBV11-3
ASSPPLSLGGSGDTGELF
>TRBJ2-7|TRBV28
ASSDREGHYEQY
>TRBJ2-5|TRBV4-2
ASSQGGGGPRETQY
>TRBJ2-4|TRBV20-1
SVNVLDPGLEAKNIQY
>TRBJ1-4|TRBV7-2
ASSPRASGMNEKLF